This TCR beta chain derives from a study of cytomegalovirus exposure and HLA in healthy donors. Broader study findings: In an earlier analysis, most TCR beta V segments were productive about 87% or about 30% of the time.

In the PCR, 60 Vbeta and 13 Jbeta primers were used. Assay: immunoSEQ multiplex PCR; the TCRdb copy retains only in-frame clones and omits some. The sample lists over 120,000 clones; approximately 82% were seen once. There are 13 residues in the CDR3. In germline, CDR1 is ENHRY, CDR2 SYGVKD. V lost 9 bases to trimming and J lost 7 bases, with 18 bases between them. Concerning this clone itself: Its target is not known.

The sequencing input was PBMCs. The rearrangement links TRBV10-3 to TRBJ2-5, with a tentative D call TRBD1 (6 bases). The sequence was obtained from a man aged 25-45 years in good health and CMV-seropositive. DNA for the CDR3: TGTGCCATAAAGGACAGAGAGGAAGGGACCCAGTACTTC. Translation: CAIKDREEGTQYF.